This T cell receptor beta chain is drawn from a study of breast tumors, draining lymph nodes, adjacent tissues. Per the germline V gene, CDR1 is KGHSH and CDR2 is LQKENI. V gave up 3 bases and J gave up 0 bases; unmatched junction bases: 11. CDR3 length: 18 amino acids. This clonotype was seen ten or more times. Its matching antigen is unknown. The study, taken as a whole, reports: Compared with lymph nodes, tumors were less diverse; compared with nontumor tissue, more. Findings are consistent with lymph node origin and intratumoral expansion of most tumor T cells. Luminal-like breast cancer showed significantly higher tumor–nontumor repertoire similarity than basal-like. Data only fit, rather than demonstrated, lymph node origin of most tumor T cells.

One entry per CDR3 protein, called by TCRdb with MiXCR from the multiplex PCR reads. This table has approximately 140,000 distinct CDR3 sequences, less than 35% appearing once. Axillary draining lymph nodes of breast cancer patients supplied the node samples. This TCR was sampled from a female donor with breast cancer. Some clones in this sample may be carry-over from other donors' samples. Source material: axillary lymph node tissue. The chain is built from TRBV18 and TRBJ1-3; 7 bases align to TRBD1. CDR3 loop: CASSPQPWTGNSGNTIYF. In DNA, the CDR3 is TGTGCCAGCTCACCCCAGCCTTGGACAGGCAACTCTGGAAACACCATATATTTT.